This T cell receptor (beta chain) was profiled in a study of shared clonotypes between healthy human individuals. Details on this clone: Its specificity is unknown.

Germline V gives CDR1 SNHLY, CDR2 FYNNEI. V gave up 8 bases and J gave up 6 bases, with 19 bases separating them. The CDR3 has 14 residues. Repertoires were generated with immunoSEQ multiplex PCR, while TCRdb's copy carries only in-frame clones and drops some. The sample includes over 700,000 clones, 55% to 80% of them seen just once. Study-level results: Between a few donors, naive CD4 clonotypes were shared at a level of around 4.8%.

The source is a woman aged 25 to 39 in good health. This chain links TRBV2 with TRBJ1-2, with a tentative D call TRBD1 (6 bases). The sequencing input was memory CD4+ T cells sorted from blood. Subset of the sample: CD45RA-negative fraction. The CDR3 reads CASSEQGGLDGYTF. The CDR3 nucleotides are TGTGCCAGCTCTGAACAGGGAGGGTTGGATGGCTACACCTTC. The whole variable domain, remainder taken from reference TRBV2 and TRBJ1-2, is EPEVTQTPSHQVTQMGQEVILRCVPISNHLYFYWYRQILGQKVEFLVSFYNNEISEKSEIFDDQFSVERPDGSNFTLKIRSTKLEDSAMYFCASSEQGGLDGYTFGSGTRLTVV.